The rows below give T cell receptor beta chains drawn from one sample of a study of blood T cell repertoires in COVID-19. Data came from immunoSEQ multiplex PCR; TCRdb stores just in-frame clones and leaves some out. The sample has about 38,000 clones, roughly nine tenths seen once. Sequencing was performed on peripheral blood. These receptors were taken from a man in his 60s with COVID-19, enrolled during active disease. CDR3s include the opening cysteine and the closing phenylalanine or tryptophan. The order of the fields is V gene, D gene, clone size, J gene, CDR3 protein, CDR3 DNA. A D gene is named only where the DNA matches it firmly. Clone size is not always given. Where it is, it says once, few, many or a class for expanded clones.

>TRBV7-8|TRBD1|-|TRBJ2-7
CASSLRDRVNEQYF
TGTGCCAGCAGCTTAAGGGACAGGGTAAACGAGCAGTACTTC
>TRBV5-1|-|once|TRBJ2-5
CASSLSGARETQYF
TGCGCCAGCAGCTTGAGCGGCGCTAGAGAGACCCAGTACTTC
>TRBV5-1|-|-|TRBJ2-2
CASSIANTGELFF
TGCGCCAGCAGCATCGCGAACACCGGGGAGCTGTTTTTT
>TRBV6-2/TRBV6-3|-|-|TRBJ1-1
CASSNTGKVLEAFF
TGTGCCAGCAGTAACACGGGTAAGGTCCTTGAAGCTTTCTTT
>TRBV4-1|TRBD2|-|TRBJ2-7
CASSQFSGLAGLTF
TGCGCCAGCAGCCAATTCTCGGGACTAGCGGGACTGACGTTC
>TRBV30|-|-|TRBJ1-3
CAWSTRPDSTIYF
TGTGCCTGGAGTACCCGCCCAGACAGCACCATATATTTT
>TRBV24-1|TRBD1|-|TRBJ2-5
CATSAIDRDQETQYF
TGTGCCACCAGTGCCATAGACAGGGACCAAGAGACCCAGTACTTC
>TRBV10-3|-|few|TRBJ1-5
CAISESLSQPQHF
TGTGCCATCAGTGAATCGCTCAGTCAGCCCCAGCATTTT
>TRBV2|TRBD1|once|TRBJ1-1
CASSLSRQGGTEAFF
TGTGCCAGCAGTCTTTCGAGACAGGGGGGCACTGAAGCTTTCTTT
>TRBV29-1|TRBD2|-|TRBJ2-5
CSVEDRQRGLQETQYF
TGCAGCGTTGAAGACCGACAGCGGGGACTCCAAGAGACCCAGTACTTC
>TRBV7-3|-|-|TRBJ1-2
CASSPGPTGGYTF
TGTGCCAGCAGCCCCGGTCCTACCGGTGGCTACACCTTC
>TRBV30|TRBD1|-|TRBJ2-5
CAWSRDRRQETQYF
TGTGCCTGGAGTCGGGACAGGCGCCAAGAGACCCAGTACTTC
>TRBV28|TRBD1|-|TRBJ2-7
CASSLNRVTGGPDF
TGTGCCAGCAGTTTAAATCGGGTGACAGGGGGCCCGGACTTC
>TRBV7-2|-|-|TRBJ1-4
CASSLGSAGREKLFF
TGTGCCAGCAGCTTAGGTTCGGCAGGGAGGGAAAAACTGTTTTTT
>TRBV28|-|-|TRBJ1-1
CASNRQSGYTEAFF
TGTGCCAGCAACCGACAGTCGGGCTACACTGAAGCTTTCTTT
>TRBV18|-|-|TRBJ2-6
CASSPTRSVSGANVLTF
TGTGCCAGCTCACCAACACGCTCCGTCTCTGGGGCCAACGTCCTGACTTTC
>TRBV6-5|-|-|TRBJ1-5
CASSFDRSNQPQHF
TGTGCCAGCAGTTTCGACAGGAGCAATCAGCCCCAGCATTTT
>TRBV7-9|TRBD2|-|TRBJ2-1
CASSLPAGGGTYNEQFF
TGTGCCAGCAGCTTACCAGCGGGAGGGGGGACCTACAATGAGCAGTTCTTC
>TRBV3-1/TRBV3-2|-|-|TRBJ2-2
CASSLLETGELFF
TGTGCCAGCAGCCTTCTGGAGACCGGGGAGCTGTTTTTT
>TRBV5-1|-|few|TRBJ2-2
CASSLIARNTGELFF
TGCGCCAGCAGCTTGATAGCGAGGAACACCGGGGAGCTGTTTTTT
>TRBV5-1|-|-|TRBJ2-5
CASSFGGYETQYF
TGCGCCAGCAGCTTCGGAGGGTACGAGACCCAGTACTTC
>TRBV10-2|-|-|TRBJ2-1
CASSERQGTYNEQFF
TGCGCCAGCAGTGAGCGGCAGGGGACCTACAATGAGCAGTTCTTC
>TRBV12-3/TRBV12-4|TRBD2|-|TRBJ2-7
CASSLEGRDEQYF
TGTGCCAGCAGTTTAGAGGGGAGGGACGAGCAGTACTTC
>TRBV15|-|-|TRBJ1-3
CATSAGSGNTIYF
TGTGCCACCAGCGCGGGGTCTGGAAACACCATATATTTT
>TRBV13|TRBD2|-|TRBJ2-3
CASSLAGGTDTQYF
TGTGCCAGCAGCTTAGCGGGAGGTACAGATACGCAGTATTTT
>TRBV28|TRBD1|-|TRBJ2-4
CASSSSDRVLAKNIQYF
TGTGCCAGCAGTTCCTCAGACAGGGTCCTAGCCAAAAACATTCAGTACTTC
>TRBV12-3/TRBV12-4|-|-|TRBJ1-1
CASSLWPLEAFF
TGTGCCAGCAGTTTATGGCCGCTTGAAGCTTTCTTT
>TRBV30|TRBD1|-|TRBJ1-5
CAYDRGQGQPQHF
TGTGCCTATGATAGGGGGCAAGGGCAGCCCCAGCATTTT
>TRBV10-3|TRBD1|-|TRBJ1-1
CAISDVGTGVSF
TGTGCCATCAGTGATGTCGGGACAGGGGTATCCTTT
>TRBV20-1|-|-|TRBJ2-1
CSYSRVNEQFF
TGCAGTTACTCGCGGGTCAATGAGCAGTTCTTC
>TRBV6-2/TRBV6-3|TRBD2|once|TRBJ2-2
CASSRAGATGELFF
TGTGCCAGCAGTCGAGCGGGGGCCACCGGGGAGCTGTTTTTT
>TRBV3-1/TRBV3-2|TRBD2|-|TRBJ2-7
CASSQDSSSGRYEQYF
TGTGCCAGCAGCCAAGATTCGAGTAGCGGGAGATACGAGCAGTACTTC
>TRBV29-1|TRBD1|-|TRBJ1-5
CSVRTGGDSNQPQHF
TGCAGCGTGCGGACAGGGGGGGATAGCAATCAGCCCCAGCATTTT
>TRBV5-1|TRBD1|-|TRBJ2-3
CASSSGTGQSDTQYF
TGCGCCAGCAGCTCCGGGACAGGGCAATCAGATACGCAGTATTTT
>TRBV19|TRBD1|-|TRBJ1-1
CASKSGQGRTEAFF
TGTGCCAGTAAGTCGGGACAGGGAAGGACTGAAGCTTTCTTT
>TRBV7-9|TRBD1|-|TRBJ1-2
CASSLEVDRDKNYGYTF
TGTGCCAGCAGCTTAGAGGTGGACAGGGATAAGAACTATGGCTACACCTTC
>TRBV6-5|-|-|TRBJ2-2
CASNPAGELFF
TGTGCCAGCAACCCGGCCGGGGAGCTGTTTTTT
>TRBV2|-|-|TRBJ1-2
CAGTKERIDYGYTF
TGTGCCGGTACAAAGGAGCGGATCGACTATGGCTACACCTTC
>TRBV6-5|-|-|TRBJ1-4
CASRDGGATNEKLFF
TGTGCCAGCAGGGACGGGGGAGCAACTAATGAAAAACTGTTTTTT